The entry that follows covers one TCR beta chain sequence. Its antigen remains unidentified. The source of the sample is a study of graft-versus-host responses after intestinal transplantation. The CDR3 runs 15 residues. Profiled with immunoSEQ multiplex PCR; TCRdb holds only in-frame clones, not every one. The sample lists tens of thousands of clones; approximately 94% were seen once. The V gene is TRBV21-1, the J gene TRBJ2-7; the DNA was not used to check the table's D call, TRBD1. TRBV21-1 is listed as a pseudogene. The clonotype originates from a human donor who received an intestinal transplant. The specimen comprised unstimulated CD8+ T cells sorted from spleen or lymph node cells, sampled before intestinal transplant. CDR3 nucleotide sequence: TGTGCCAGCAGCAAAGAGAGGACAGAACCCTACGAGCAGTACTTC. Protein sequence: CASSKERTEPYEQYF.